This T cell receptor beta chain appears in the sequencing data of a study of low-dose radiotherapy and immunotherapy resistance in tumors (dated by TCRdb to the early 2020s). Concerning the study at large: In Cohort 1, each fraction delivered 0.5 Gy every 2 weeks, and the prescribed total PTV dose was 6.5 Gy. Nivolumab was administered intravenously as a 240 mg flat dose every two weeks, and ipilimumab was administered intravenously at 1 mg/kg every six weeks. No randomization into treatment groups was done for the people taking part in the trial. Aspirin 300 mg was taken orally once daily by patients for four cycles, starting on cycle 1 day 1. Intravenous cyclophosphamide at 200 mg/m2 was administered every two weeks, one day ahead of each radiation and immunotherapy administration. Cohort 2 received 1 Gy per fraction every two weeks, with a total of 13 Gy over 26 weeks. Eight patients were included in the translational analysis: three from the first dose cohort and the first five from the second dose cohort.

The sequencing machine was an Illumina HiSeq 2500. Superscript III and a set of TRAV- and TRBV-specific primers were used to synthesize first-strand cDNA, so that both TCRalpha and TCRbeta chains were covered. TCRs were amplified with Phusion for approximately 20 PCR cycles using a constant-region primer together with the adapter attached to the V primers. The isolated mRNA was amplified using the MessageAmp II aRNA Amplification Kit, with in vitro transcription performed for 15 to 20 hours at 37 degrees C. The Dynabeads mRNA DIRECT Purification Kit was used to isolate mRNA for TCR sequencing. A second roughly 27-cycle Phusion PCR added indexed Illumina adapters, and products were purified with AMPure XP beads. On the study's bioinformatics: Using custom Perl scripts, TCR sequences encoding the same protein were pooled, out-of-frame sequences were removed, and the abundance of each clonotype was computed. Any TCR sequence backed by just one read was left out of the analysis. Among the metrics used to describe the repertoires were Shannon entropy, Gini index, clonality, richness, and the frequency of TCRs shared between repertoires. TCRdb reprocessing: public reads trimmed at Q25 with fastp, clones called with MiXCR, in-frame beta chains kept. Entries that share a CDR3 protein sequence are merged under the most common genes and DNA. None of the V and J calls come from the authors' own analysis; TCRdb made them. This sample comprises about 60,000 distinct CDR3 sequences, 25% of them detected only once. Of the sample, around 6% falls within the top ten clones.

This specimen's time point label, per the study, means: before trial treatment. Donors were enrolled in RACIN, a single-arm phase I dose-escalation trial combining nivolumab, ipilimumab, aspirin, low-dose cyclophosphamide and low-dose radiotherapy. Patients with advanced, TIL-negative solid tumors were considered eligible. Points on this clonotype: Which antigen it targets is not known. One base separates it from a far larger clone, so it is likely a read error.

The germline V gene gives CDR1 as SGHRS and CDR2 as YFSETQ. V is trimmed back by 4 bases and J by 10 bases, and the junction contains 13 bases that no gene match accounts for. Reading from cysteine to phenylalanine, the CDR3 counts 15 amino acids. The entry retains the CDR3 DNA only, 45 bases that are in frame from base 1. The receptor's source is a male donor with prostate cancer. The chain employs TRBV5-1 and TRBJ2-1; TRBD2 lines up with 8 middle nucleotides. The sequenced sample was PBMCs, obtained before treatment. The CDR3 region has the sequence CASSPGGGTSYEQFF. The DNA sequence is TGCGCCAGCAGCCCGGGGGGGGGAACCTCCTACGAGCAGTTCTTC.